This TCR beta chain came from a study of cytomegalovirus exposure and HLA in healthy donors. For the study at large: Researchers found that around 80% of some 400 genotyped donors fell within the Caucasian-associated ancestry cluster.

As regards this clone: The antigen remains unidentified.

Study outcomes and limitations: The Asian-associated ancestry cluster reportedly had fewer N-insertions than the approximately 630-donor mean in a later analysis. Previously analyzed data showed that most TCR beta V segments were productive at a frequency of about 90% or about 30%. A list of about 180 TCR beta chains associated with cytomegalovirus was given.

PCR used 60 Vbeta primers and 13 Jbeta primers. This table comes from immunoSEQ multiplex PCR, and its TCRdb copy is limited to in-frame clones, with some not included. The data hold roughly 200,000 clones, with approximately 85% observed a single time. The receptor was derived from a woman in her forties or fifties in good health and CMV-seronegative. What was sequenced was PBMCs.

CDR3 coding DNA: TGTGCCAGCAGCCCTCCGGGACTAGCGGGAGATGGCGAGCAGTACTTC. Its protein is CASSPPGLAGDGEQYF. The V call is TRBV7-9, the J call TRBJ2-7; 14 nucleotides match TRBD2. This CDR3 contains 16 residues. V shed 5 bases, J shed 6 bases, and the junction held 9 bases outside the gene matches. Germline loops: CDR1 SEHNR, CDR2 FQNEAQ (reference sequence).